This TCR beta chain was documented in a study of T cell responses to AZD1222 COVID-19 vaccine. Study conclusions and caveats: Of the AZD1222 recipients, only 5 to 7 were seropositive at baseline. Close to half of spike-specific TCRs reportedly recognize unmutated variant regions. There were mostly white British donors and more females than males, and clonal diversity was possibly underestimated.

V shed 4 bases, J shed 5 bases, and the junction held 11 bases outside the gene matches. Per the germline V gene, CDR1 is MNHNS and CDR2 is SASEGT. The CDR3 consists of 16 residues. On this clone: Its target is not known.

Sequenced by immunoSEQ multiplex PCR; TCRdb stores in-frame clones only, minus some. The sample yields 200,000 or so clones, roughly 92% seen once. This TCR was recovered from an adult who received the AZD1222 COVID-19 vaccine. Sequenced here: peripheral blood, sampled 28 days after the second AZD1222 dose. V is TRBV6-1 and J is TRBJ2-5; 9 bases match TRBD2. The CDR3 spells CASSAFPSGVGETQYF. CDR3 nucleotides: TGTGCCAGCAGTGCGTTCCCTAGCGGGGTGGGGGAGACCCAGTACTTC.